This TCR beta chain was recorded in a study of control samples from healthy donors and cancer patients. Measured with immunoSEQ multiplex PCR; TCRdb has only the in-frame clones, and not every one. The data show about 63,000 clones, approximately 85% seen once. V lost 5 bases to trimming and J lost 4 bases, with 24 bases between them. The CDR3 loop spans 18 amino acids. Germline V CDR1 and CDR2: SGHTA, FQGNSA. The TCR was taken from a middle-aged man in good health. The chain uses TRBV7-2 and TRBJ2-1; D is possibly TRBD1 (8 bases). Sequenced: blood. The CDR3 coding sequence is TGTGCCAGCAGCCTAAGGACAGGGCCTGGCGGGAGATACAATGAGCAGTTCTTC. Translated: CASSLRTGPGGRYNEQFF.